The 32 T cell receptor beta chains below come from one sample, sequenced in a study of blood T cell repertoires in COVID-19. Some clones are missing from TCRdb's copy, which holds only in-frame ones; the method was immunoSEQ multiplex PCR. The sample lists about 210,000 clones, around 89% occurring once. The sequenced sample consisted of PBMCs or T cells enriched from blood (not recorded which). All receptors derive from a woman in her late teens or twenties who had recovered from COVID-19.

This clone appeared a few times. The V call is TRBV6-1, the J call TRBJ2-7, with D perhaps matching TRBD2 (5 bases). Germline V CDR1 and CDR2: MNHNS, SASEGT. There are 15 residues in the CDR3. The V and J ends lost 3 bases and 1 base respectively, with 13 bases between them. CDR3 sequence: CASSDGGDGSYEQYF. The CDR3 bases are TGTGCCAGCAGTGACGGAGGAGATGGGTCCTACGAGCAGTACTTC.

The CDR3 region has the DNA TGTGCCAGCTCACCCAGGCAAACAACAGGGTCTAGTCAGCCCCAGCATTTT. Amino acids: CASSPRQTTGSSQPQHF. V and J are TRBV18 and TRBJ1-5; D perhaps matches TRBD1 (6 bases). The CDR3 is made up of 17 amino acids. Trimming pared 3 bases from V and 6 bases from J, leaving 21 bases between. Germline V gives CDR1 KGHSH, CDR2 LQKENI.

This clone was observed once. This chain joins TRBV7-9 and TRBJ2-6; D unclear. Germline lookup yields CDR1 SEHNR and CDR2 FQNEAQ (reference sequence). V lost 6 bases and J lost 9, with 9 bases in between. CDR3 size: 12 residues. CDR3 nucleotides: TGTGCCAGCAGTTTCGACAACAACGTCCTGACTTTC. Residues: CASSFDNNVLTF.

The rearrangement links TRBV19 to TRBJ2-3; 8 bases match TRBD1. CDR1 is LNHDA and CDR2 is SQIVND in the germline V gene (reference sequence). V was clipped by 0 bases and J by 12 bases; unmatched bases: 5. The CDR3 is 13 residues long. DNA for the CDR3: TGTGCCAGTAGTATAGAAGGGACAGGTTATCAGTATTTT. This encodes CASSIEGTGYQYF.

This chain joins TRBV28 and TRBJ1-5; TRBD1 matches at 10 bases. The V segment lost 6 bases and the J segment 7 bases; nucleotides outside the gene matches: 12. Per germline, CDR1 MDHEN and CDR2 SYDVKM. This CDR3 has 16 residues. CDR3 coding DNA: TGTGCCAGCAGATTGGCGACAGGGGGCGCGGCACAGCCCCAGCATTTT. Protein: CASRLATGGAAQPQHF.

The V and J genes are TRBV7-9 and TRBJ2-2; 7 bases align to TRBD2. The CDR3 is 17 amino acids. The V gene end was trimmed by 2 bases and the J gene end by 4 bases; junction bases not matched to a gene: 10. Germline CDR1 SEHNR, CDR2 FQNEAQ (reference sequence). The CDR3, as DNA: TGTGCCAGCAGCTTACGAGGGGAGGGGCCCGGCACCGGGGAGCTGTTTTTT. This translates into CASSLRGEGPGTGELFF.

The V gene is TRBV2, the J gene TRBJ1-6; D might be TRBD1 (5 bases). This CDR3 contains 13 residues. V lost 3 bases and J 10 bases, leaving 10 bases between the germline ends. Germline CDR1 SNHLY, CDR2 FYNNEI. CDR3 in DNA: TGTGCCAGCAGTGAGGAGGGGCAATCACCCCTCCACTTT. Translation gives CASSEEGQSPLHF.

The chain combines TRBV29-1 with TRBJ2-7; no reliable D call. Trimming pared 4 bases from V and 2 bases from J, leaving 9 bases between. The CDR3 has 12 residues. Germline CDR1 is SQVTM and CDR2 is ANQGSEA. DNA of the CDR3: TGCAGCGTTGGAGGATTAACCTACGAGCAGTACTTC. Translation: CSVGGLTYEQYF.

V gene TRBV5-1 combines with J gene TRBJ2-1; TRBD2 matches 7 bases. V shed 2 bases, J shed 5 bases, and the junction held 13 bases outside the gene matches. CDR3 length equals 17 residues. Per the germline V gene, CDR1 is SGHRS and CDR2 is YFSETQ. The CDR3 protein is CASSFVSRSGTNNEQFF. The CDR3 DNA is TGCGCCAGCAGCTTCGTTAGTAGGAGCGGGACGAACAATGAGCAGTTCTTC.

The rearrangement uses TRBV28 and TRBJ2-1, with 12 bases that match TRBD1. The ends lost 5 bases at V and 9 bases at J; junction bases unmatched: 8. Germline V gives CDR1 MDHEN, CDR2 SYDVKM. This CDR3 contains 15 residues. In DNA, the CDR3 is TGTGCCAGCAGTGCACCGGGACAGGGGGCATTTGAGCAGTTCTTC. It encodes CASSAPGQGAFEQFF.

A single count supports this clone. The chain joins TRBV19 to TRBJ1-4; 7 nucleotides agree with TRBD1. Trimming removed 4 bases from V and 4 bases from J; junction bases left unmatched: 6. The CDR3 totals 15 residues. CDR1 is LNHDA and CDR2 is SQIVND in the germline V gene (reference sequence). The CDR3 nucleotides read TGTGCCAGTAGTACTGGGACAGAACTTAATGAAAAACTGTTTTTT. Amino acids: CASSTGTELNEKLFF.

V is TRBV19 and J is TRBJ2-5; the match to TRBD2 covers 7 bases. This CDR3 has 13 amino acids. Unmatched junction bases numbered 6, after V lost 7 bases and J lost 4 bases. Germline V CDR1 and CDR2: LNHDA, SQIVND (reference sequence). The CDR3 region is CASTSGGRETQYF. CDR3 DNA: TGTGCCAGTACTAGCGGCGGGCGAGAGACCCAGTACTTC.

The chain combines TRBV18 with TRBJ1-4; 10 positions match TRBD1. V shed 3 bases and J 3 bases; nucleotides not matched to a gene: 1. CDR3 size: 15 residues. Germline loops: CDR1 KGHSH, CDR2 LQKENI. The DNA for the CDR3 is TGTGCCAGCTCACCGGGGACAGGGGCTAATGAAAAACTGTTTTTT. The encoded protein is CASSPGTGANEKLFF.

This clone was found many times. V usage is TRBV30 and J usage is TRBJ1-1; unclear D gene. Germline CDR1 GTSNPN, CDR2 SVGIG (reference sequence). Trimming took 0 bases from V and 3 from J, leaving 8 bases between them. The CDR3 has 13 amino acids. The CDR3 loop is CAWSVRHDTEAFF. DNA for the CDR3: TGTGCCTGGAGTGTCCGACACGACACTGAAGCTTTCTTT.

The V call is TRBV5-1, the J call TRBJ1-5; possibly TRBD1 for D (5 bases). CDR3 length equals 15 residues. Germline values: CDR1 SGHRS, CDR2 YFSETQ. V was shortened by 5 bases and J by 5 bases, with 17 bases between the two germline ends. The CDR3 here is CASSLEGGTHQPQHF. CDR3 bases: TGCGCCAGCAGTTTAGAGGGCGGGACCCATCAGCCCCAGCATTTT.

CDR3: CASSVPGQNSPLHF. The CDR3 DNA reads as TGTGCCAGCAGTGTACCGGGACAGAATTCACCCCTCCACTTT. V is TRBV28 and J is TRBJ1-6; 7 bases line up with TRBD1. V lost 5 bases, J lost 7 bases, and 5 bases stayed unmatched. The CDR3 extends over 14 amino acids. CDR1 MDHEN and CDR2 SYDVKM come from the germline V gene.

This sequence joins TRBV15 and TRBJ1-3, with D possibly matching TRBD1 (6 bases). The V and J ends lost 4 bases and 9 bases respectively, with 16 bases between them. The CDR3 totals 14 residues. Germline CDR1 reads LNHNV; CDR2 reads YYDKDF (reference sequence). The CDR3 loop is CATSTSWGRGTIYF. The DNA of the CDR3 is TGTGCCACCAGCACGAGTTGGGGGCGCGGCACCATATATTTT.

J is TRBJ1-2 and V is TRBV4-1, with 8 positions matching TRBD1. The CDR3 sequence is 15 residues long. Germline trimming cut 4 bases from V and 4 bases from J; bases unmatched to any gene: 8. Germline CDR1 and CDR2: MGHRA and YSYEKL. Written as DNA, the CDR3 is TGCGCCAGCAGCCCCCTGGGCAGGGGGCCCTATGGCTACACCTTC. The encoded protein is CASSPLGRGPYGYTF.

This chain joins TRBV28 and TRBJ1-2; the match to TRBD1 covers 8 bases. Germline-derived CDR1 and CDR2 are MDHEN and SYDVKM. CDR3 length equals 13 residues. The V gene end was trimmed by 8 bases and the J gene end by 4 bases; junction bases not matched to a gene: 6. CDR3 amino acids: CASRDRLIYGYTF. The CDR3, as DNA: TGTGCCAGCCGGGACAGGCTGATCTATGGCTACACCTTC.

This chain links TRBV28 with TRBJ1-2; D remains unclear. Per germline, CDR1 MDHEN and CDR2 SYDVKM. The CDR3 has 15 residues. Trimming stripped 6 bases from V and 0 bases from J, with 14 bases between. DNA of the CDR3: TGTGCCAGCAGGTACCGACAAACAACTAACTATGGCTACACCTTC. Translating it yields CASRYRQTTNYGYTF.

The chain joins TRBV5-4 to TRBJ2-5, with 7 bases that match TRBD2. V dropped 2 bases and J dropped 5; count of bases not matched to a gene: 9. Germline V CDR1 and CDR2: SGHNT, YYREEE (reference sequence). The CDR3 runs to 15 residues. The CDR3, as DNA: TGTGCCAGCAGCTTAGACCCCCGGGGAGGGGAGACCCAGTACTTC. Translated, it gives CASSLDPRGGETQYF.

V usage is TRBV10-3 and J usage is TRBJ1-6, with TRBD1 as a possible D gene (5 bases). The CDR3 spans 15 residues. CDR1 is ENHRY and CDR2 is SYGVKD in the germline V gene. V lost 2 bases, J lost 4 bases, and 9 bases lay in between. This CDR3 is CAISEGQGYNSPLHF. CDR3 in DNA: TGTGCCATCAGTGAGGGTCAGGGTTATAATTCACCCCTCCACTTT.

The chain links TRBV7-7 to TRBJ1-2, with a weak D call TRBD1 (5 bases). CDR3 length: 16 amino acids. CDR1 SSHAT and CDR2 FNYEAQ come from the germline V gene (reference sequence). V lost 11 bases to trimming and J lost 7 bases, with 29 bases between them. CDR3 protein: CACVSGALGITGGYTF. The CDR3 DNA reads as TGTGCCTGTGTCAGTGGGGCGTTGGGAATTACGGGTGGCTACACCTTC.

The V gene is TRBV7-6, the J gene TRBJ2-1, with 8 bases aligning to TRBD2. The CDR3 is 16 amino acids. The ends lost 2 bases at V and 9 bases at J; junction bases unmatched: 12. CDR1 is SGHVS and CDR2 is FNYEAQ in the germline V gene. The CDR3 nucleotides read TGTGCCAGCAGCTTACAGACTCGGGGGGGGCTGGCTGAGCAGTTCTTC. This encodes CASSLQTRGGLAEQFF.

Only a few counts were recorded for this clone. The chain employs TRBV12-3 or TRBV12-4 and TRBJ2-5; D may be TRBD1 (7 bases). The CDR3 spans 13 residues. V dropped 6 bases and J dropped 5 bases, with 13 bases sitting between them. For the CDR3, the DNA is TGTGCCAGCAGCCGCAGGGGGAGGGAGACCCAGTACTTC. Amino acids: CASSRRGRETQYF.

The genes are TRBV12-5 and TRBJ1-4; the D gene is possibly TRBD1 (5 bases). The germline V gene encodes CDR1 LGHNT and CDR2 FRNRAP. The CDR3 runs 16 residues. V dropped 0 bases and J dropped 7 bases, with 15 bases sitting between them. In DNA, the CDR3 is TGTGCTAGTGGTTTGGTAGTGGGGCCCGTAGTTGAAAAACTGTTTTTT. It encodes CASGLVVGPVVEKLFF. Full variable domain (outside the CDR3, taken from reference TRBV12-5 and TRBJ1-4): DARVTQTPRHKVTEMGQEVTMRCQPILGHNTVFWYRQTMMQGLELLAYFRNRAPLDDSGMPKDRFSAEMPDATLATLKIQPSEPRDSAVYFCASGLVVGPVVEKLFFGSGTQLSVL.

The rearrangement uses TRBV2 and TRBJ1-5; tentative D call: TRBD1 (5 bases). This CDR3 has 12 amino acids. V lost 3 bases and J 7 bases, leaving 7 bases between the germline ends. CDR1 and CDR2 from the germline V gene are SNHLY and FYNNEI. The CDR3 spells CASSEGHQPQHF. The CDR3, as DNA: TGTGCCAGCAGTGAGGGGCACCAGCCCCAGCATTTT.

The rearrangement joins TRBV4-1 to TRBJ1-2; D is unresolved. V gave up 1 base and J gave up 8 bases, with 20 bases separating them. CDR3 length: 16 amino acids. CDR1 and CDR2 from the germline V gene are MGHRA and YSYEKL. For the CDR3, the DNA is TGCGCCAGCAGCCAAGGGAAGGACTTAGCCTCTTTGGGCTACACCTTC. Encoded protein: CASSQGKDLASLGYTF.

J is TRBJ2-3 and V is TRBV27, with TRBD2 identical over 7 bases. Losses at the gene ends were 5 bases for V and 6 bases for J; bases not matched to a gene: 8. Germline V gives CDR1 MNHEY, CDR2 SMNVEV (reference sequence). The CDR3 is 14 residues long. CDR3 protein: CASSRWGGGDTQYF. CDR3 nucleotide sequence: TGTGCCAGCAGTCGATGGGGGGGAGGGGATACGCAGTATTTT.

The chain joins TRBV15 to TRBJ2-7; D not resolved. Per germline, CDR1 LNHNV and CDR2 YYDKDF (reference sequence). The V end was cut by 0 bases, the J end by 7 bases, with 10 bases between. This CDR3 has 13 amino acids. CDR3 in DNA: TGTGCCACCAGCAGAGATGTTAGGCGGGAGCAGTACTTC. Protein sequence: CATSRDVRREQYF. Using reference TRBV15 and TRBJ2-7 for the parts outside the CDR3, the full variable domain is DAMVIQNPRYQVTQFGKPVTLSCSQTLNHNVMYWYQQKSSQAPKLLFHYYDKDFNNEADTPDNFQSRRPNTSFCFLDIRSPGLGDTAMYLCATSRDVRREQYFGPGTRLTVT.

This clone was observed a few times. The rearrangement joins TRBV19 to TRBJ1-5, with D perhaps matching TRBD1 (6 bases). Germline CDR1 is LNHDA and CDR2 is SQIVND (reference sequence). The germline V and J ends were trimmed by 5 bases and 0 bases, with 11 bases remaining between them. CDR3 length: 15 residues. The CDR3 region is CASSPQGRSNQPQHF. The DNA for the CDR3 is TGTGCCAGTAGTCCACAGGGTCGTAGCAATCAGCCCCAGCATTTT.

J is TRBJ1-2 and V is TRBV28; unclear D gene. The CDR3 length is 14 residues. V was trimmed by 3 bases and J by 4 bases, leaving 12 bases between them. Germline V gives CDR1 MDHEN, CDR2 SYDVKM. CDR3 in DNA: TGTGCCAGCAGTTTGGGAGGGAAGGGCTATGGCTACACCTTC. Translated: CASSLGGKGYGYTF.